This T cell receptor beta chain is drawn from a study of cytomegalovirus exposure and HLA in healthy donors. PCR involved 60 Vbeta and 13 Jbeta primers. Clones were read by immunoSEQ multiplex PCR, and TCRdb kept only the in-frame ones, dropping some. The repertoire holds tens of thousands of clones, with around 70% as singletons. Germline values: CDR1 SQVTM, CDR2 ANQGSEA. CDR3 length equals 13 residues. Trimming took off 4 bases at V and 2 bases at J, with 9 bases between the two ends. This TCR was sampled from a man aged 25 to 40 in good health and CMV-seronegative. This chain links TRBV29-1 with TRBJ1-5; no definite D call. The source material was PBMCs. The CDR3 region has the DNA TGCAGCGTTGCGGGTTGGGGCAATCAGCCCCAGCATTTT. It specifies CSVAGWGNQPQHF.